The source of this TCR beta chain is a study of identical twins. TCRdb passed the 5' RACE reads through MiXCR, listing each CDR3 protein once. The sample contains 350,000 to 450,000 distinct CDR3 sequences, around 18% of which appear only once. V was pared by 8 bases and J by 4 bases, with 10 bases of the junction left unmatched. Germline-derived CDR1 and CDR2 are MNHNS and SASEGT. This CDR3 has 14 amino acids. The V call is TRBV6-1, the J call TRBJ1-1, with 7 bases identical to TRBD1. Sequences were obtained from naive T cells sorted from blood. This sequence originates from a man aged 45-65 years in good health. The CDR3 DNA follows: TGTGCCAGCCGCCCGCCCGCAGGGGGCACTGAAGCTTTCTTT. Translating gives CASRPPAGGTEAFF.